This T cell receptor (beta chain) is from a study of OX40 agonist ivuxolimab in advanced cancers. Across the whole study: Earlier treatment with anti-PD-1, anti-PD-L1 or anti-CTLA-4 was permitted, and around 36% had received some.

The ends were cut back, 2 bases at V and 2 bases at J, with 6 bases in the middle. CDR3 length: 13 amino acids. Germline-derived CDR1 and CDR2 are MNHEY and SVGAGI. Profiling relied on immunoSEQ multiplex PCR, and the TCRdb table lists in-frame clones only, not all of them. The sample has some 14,000 clones, about 76% seen once. The source of this sequence is an adult with an advanced solid tumor such as melanoma, head and neck, liver or kidney cancer. The rearrangement links TRBV6-5 to TRBJ1-1; D call uncertain. The source was CD4+ or CD8+ T cells sorted from blood, collected in a trial of the OX40 agonist ivuxolimab. The CDR3 reads CASSYRPNTEAFF. The CDR3 DNA reads as TGTGCCAGCAGTTACCGGCCAAACACTGAAGCTTTCTTT.